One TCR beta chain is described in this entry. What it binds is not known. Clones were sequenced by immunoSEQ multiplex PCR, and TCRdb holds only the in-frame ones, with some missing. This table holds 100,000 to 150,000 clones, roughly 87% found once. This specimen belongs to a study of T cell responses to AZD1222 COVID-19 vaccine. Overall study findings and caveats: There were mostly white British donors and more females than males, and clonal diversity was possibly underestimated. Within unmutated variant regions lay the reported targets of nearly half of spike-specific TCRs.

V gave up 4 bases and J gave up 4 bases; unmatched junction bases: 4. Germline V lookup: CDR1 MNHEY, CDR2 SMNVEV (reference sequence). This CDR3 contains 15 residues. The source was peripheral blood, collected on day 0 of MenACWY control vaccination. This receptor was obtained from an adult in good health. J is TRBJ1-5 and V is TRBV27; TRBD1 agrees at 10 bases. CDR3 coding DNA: TGTGCCAGCAGTTCCTGGACAGGGGGAAATCAGCCCCAGCATTTT. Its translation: CASSSWTGGNQPQHF.